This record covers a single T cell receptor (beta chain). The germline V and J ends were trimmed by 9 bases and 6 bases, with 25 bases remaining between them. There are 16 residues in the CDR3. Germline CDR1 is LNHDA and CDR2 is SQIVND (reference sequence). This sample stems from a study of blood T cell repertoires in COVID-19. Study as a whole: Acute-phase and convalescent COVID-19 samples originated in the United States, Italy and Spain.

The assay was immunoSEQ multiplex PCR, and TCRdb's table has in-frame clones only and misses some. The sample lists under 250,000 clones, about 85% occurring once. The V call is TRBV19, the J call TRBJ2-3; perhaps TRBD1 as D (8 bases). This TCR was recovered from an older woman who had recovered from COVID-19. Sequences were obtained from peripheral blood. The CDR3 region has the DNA TGTGCCAGCCGGGACAGGCCAAGGGGGGGCCGGGATACGCAGTATTTT. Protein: CASRDRPRGGRDTQYF.